Reported below is one TCR beta chain. These data come from a study of ipilimumab plus nivolumab after autologous stem cell transplantation. This CDR3 comprises 14 residues. In germline, CDR1 is GTSNPN, CDR2 SVGIG (reference sequence). Trimming cost V 2 bases and J 6 bases; bases outside gene matches: 6. Repertoires were generated with immunoSEQ multiplex PCR, while TCRdb's copy carries only in-frame clones and drops some. The sample yields around 13,000 clones, around three quarters seen once. This receptor was identified in a male donor with diffuse large B-cell lymphoma. The chain recombines TRBV30 with TRBJ2-1, with 8 positions matching TRBD2. Sequencing used PBMCs, obtained in a trial of ipilimumab plus nivolumab as post-transplant consolidation. In DNA, the CDR3 is TGTGCCTGGAGTCACCCGGGAGGGGTCAATGAGCAGTTCTTC. Its protein product is CAWSHPGGVNEQFF. Complete variable domain (other parts from reference TRBV30 and TRBJ2-1): SQTIHQWPATLVQPVGSPLSLECTVEGTSNPNLYWYRQAAGRGLQLLFYSVGIGQISSEVPQNLSASRPQDRQFILSSKKLLLSDSGFYLCAWSHPGGVNEQFFGPGTRLTVL.